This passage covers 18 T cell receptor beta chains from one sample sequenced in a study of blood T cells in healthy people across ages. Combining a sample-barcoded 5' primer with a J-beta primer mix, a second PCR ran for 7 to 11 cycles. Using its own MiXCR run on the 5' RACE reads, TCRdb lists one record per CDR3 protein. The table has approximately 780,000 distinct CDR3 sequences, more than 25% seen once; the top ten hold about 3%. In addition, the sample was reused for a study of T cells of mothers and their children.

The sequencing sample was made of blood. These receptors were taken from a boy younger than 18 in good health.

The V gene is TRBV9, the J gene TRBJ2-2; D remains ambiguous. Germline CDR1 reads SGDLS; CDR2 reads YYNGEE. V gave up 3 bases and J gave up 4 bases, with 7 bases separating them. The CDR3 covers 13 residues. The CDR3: CASSEISTGELFF. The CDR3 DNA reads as TGTGCCAGCAGCGAAATAAGCACCGGGGAGCTGTTTTTT.

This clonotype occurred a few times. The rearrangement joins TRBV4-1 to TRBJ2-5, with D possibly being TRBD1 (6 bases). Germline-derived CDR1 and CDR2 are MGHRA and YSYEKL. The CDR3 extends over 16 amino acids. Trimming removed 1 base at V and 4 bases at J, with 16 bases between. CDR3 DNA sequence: TGCGCCAGCAGCCAAGCTCGACAGGCTCCGGGAGAGACCCAGTACTTC. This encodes CASSQARQAPGETQYF.

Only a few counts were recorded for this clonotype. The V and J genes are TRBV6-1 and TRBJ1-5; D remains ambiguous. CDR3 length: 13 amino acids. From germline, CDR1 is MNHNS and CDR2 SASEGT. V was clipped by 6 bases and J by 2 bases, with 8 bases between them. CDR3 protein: CASSEIRNQPQHF. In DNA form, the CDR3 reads TGTGCCAGCAGCGAGATACGCAATCAGCCCCAGCATTTT.

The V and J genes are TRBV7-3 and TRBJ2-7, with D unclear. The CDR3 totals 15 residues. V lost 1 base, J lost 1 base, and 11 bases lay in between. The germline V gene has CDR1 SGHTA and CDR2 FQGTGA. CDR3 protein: CASSLKAEWSYEQYF. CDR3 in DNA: TGTGCCAGCAGCTTAAAGGCAGAATGGTCCTACGAGCAGTACTTC.

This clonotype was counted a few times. CDR3 protein: CASSQDWRDMGENTEAFF. The CDR3 DNA reads as TGTGCCAGCAGCCAAGATTGGCGGGACATGGGGGAGAACACTGAAGCTTTCTTT. This chain uses TRBV14 with TRBJ1-1; D possibly corresponds to TRBD1 (6 bases). The CDR3 has 18 residues. Trimming stripped 0 bases from V and 1 base from J, with 18 bases between. In germline, CDR1 is SGHDN, CDR2 FVKESK. Full variable domain (outside the CDR3, taken from reference TRBV14 and TRBJ1-1): EAGVTQFPSHSVIEKGQTVTLRCDPISGHDNLYWYRRVMGKEIKFLLHFVKESKQDESGMPNNRFLAERTGGTYSTLKVQPAELEDSGVYFCASSQDWRDMGENTEAFFGQGTRLTVV.

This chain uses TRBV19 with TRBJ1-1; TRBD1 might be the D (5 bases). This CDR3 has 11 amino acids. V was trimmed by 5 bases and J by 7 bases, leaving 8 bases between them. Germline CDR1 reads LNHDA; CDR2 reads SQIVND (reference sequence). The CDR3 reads CASSVGVEAFF. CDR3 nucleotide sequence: TGTGCCAGTAGTGTAGGGGTTGAAGCTTTCTTT.

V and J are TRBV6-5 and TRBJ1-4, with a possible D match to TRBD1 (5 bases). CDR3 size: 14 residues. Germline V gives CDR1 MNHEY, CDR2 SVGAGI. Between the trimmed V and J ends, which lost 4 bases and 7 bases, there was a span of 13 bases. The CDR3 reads CASSWDLRGEKLFF. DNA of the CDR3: TGTGCCAGCAGTTGGGACCTTCGAGGTGAAAAACTGTTTTTT.

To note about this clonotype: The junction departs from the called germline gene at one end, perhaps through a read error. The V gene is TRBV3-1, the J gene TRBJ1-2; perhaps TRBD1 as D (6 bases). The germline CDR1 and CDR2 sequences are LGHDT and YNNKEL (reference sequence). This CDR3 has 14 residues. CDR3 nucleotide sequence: TGCGCCAGCAGCATTCGGACAGTGAACTATGGCTACACCTTC. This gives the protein CASSIRTVNYGYTF. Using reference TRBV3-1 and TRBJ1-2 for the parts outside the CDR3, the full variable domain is DTAVSQTPKYLVTQMGNDKSIKCEQNLGHDTMYWYKQDSKKFLKIMFSYNNKELIINETVPNRFSPKSPDKAHLNLHINSLELGDSAVYFCASSIRTVNYGYTFGSGTRLTVV.

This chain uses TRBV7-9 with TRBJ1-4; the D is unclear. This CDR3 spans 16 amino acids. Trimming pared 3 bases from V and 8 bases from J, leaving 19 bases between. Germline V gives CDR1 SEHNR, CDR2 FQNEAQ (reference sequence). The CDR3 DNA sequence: TGTGCCAGCAGCTTTAGGGAACCCCGACTGGGGGAAAAACTGTTTTTT. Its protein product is CASSFREPRLGEKLFF.

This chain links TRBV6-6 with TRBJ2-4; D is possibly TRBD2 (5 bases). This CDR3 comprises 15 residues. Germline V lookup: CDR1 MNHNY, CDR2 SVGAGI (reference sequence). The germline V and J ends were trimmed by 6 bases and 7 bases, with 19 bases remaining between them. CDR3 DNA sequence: TGTGCCAGCAGCCCGACTCGGGGTCAACGGAACATTCAGTACTTC. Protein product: CASSPTRGQRNIQYF.

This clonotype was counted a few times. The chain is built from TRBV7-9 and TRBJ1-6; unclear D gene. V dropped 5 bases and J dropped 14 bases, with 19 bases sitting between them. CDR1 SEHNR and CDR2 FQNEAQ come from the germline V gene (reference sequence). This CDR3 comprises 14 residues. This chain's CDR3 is CASSPQALSGTLHF. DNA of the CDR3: TGTGCCAGCAGCCCCCAGGCCCTTTCCGGTACCCTCCACTTT.

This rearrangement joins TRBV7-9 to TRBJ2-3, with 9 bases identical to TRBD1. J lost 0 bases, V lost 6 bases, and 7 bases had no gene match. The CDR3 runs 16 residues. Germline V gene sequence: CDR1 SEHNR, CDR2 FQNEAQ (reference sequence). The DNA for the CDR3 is TGTGCCAGCAGTTACGGGACAGGGTGGAGCACAGATACGCAGTATTTT. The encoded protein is CASSYGTGWSTDTQYF.

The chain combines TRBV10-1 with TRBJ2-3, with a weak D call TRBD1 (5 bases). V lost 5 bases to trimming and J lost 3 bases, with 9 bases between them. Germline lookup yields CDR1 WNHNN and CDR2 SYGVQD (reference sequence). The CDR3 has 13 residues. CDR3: CASSPRQTDTQYF. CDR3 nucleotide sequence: TGCGCCAGCAGTCCAAGACAGACAGATACGCAGTATTTT.

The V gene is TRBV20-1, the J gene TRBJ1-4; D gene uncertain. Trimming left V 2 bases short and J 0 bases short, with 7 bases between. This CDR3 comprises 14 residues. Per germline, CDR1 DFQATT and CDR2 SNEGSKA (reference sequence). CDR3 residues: CSARSQATNEKLFF. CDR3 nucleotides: TGCAGTGCTAGAAGTCAGGCAACTAATGAAAAACTGTTTTTT.

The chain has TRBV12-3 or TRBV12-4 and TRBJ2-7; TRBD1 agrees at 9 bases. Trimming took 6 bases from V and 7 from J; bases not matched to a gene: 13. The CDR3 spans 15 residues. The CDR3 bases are TGTGCCAGCAGCTCCCTTACAGGGGGCCTGGGAGAGCAGTACTTC. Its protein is CASSSLTGGLGEQYF.

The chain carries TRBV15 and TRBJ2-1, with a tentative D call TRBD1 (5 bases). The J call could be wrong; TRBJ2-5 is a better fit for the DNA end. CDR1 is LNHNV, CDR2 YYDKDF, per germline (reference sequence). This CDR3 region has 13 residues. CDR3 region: CATSRPPGETQYF. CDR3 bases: TGTGCCACCAGCAGACCCCCAGGGGAGACCCAGTACTTC.

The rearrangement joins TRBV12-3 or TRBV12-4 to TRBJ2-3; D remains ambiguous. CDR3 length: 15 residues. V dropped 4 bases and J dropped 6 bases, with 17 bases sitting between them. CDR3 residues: CASSSAPLNWDTQYF. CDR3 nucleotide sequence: TGTGCCAGCAGTTCGGCTCCCTTGAATTGGGATACGCAGTATTTT.

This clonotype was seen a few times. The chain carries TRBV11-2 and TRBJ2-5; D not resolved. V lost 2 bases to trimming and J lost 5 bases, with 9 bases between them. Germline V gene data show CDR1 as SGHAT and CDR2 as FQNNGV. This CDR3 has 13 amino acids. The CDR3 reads CASSLLRSETQYF. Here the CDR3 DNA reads TGTGCCAGCAGCTTACTCAGGAGCGAGACCCAGTACTTC.